This entry lists 24 T cell receptor beta chains sequenced from one sample in a study of regulatory T cells in long-lasting Graves disease. The time point is: newly diagnosed GD, antithyroid drugs for less than 3 months. Making the TCR library involved RNA that had been extracted from PBMCs. Sequencing libraries for TCR beta were prepared with iRepertoire HTBI primers and Arm-PCR of CDR3 regions. TCRdb re-called the multiplex PCR reads with MiXCR, one entry per CDR3 protein. The profile shows around 500,000 distinct CDR3 sequences, 9.5% to 15% of them singletons. The same sample was also studied in work on T cells in Graves' hyperthyroidism and ophthalmopathy.

The sequences come from peripheral blood mononuclear cells (PBMCs), collected at new diagnosis, from a patient treated with antithyroid drugs. Every receptor here comes from a woman in her twenties or thirties with Graves disease.

This clonotype is a singleton in its sample. This is likely an artifact of a read error, given a far larger clone one base away. The chain links TRBV2 to TRBJ1-6, with a possible D match to TRBD1 (6 bases). Germline-derived CDR1 and CDR2 are SNHLY and FYNNEI. There are 16 residues in the CDR3. The CDR3 reads CASSRGSGTPNSPHHF. For the CDR3, the DNA is TGTGCCAGCAGCCGCGGCTCCGGGACACCGAATTCACCCCACCACTTT.

This clonotype has at least ten counts. The chain has TRBV7-9 and TRBJ2-1; 9 nucleotides agree with TRBD2. Germline V gives CDR1 SEHNR, CDR2 FQNEAQ (reference sequence). This CDR3 is 16 amino acids long. Trimming cost V 1 base and J 5 bases; bases outside gene matches: 6. DNA for the CDR3: TGTGCCAGCAGCTTAGGTCTAGCGGGAATCGACAATGAGCAGTTCTTC. Protein: CASSLGLAGIDNEQFF.

In regard to this clonotype: This could be a read error, since a much larger clone is one nucleotide away. V gene TRBV18 combines with J gene TRBJ2-7; tentatively, D is TRBD1 (6 bases). The CDR3 totals 13 residues. Germline V gene data show CDR1 as KGHSH and CDR2 as LQKENI. The CDR3 nucleotides read TGTGCCAGCTCACCCCAGACAGGCTACGATCAGTACTTC. It translates to CASSPQTGYDQYF.

The chain joins TRBV5-8 to TRBJ2-1; TRBD1 matches at 9 bases. The CDR3 consists of 14 residues. The germline V gene has CDR1 SGHTS and CDR2 YDEGEE. The V segment lost 0 bases and the J segment 9 bases; nucleotides outside the gene matches: 4. This CDR3 is CASSLVTGGPEQFF. CDR3 DNA: TGTGCCAGCAGCTTGGTGACAGGGGGACCTGAGCAGTTCTTC.

This clonotype has a count of ten or more. The chain links TRBV12-3 or TRBV12-4 to TRBJ1-2, with 7 bases identical to TRBD1. The trim removed 3 bases at V and 4 bases at J, leaving 5 bases unmatched. The CDR3 contains 14 residues. The CDR3 DNA follows: TGTGCCAGCAGTTTTAGGGCAGGGGGCTATGGCTACACCTTC. This encodes CASSFRAGGYGYTF.

This clonotype was seen repeatedly, ten times or more. The J gene is TRBJ1-6, the V gene TRBV11-2; D call uncertain. Germline V gene data show CDR1 as SGHAT and CDR2 as FQNNGV. The CDR3 has 18 amino acids. V was clipped by 4 bases and J by 2 bases, with 18 bases between them. Here the CDR3 reads CASSSGQPRLAYNSPLHF. CDR3 DNA sequence: TGTGCCAGCAGCTCAGGCCAACCTAGACTGGCCTATAATTCACCCCTCCACTTT.

This clonotype was picked up many times. The chain recombines TRBV10-3 with TRBJ2-7; tentative D call: TRBD1 (7 bases). V lost 3 bases and J lost 3, with 12 bases in between. The CDR3 consists of 14 residues. Germline CDR1 ENHRY, CDR2 SYGVKD. The CDR3 spells CAISEGGTVYEQYF. The CDR3 region has the DNA TGTGCCATCAGTGAAGGGGGGACAGTCTACGAGCAGTACTTC.

This clonotype was found many times. J is TRBJ2-3 and V is TRBV28; D is unresolved. CDR3 length: 14 residues. Germline V gives CDR1 MDHEN, CDR2 SYDVKM. Trimming pared 6 bases from V and 2 bases from J, leaving 12 bases between. CDR3 bases: TGTGCCAGCAGCCCTACCGGATACACAGATACGCAGTATTTT. It specifies CASSPTGYTDTQYF.

This clonotype was observed at least ten times. CDR3 in DNA: TGTGCCAGCTCACCACCGGACAGAAATGAAAAACTGTTTTTT. Translation gives CASSPPDRNEKLFF. This chain connects TRBV18 to TRBJ1-4; possibly TRBD1 for D (6 bases). The V gene's germline CDR1 is KGHSH and CDR2 LQKENI. V was trimmed by 0 bases and J by 5 bases, leaving 7 bases between them. This CDR3 is 14 amino acids long. Together with reference TRBV18 and TRBJ1-4, the CDR3 gives the full variable domain: NAGVMQNPRHLVRRRGQEARLRCSPMKGHSHVYWYRQLPEEGLKFMVYLQKENIIDESGMPKERFSAEFPKEGPSILRIQQVVRGDSAAYFCASSPPDRNEKLFFGSGTQLSVL.

Ten or more counts support this clonotype. The chain has TRBV13 and TRBJ1-3, with D tentatively TRBD1 (6 bases). Trimming took 5 bases from V and 2 from J, leaving 13 bases between them. Per the germline V gene, CDR1 is PRHDT and CDR2 is FYEKMQ (reference sequence). This CDR3 contains 15 residues. In nucleotides, the CDR3 is TGTGCCAGCAGCCTGCACGGGACACCTGGAAACACCATATATTTT. It is translated as CASSLHGTPGNTIYF.

Remarks on this clonotype: This could be a read error, since a much larger clone is one nucleotide away. V is TRBV6-5 and J is TRBJ2-1; TRBD1 aligns across 10 bases. J lost 0 bases, V lost 4 bases, and 3 bases had no gene match. CDR3 size: 16 residues. Germline values: CDR1 MNHEY, CDR2 SVGAGI. CDR3 sequence: CASSSRTGGSYNEQFF. As DNA, the CDR3 is TGTGCCAGCAGTTCCCGGACAGGGGGCTCCTACAATGAGCAGTTCTTC.

This clonotype was observed many times. The V and J genes are TRBV2 and TRBJ1-5; tentatively, D is TRBD1 (6 bases). The V end lost 7 bases, the J end lost 0 bases, and 13 bases lay between the germline ends. The germline gives CDR1 SNHLY, CDR2 FYNNEI. The CDR3 covers 15 residues. The CDR3 nucleotides are TGTGCCAGCACCCGGGGGGGCCCTAGCAATCAGCCCCAGCATTTT. It specifies CASTRGGPSNQPQHF. The whole variable domain, filled in from reference TRBV2 and TRBJ1-5, reads EPEVTQTPSHQVTQMGQEVILRCVPISNHLYFYWYRQILGQKVEFLVSFYNNEISEKSEIFDDQFSVERPDGSNFTLKIRSTKLEDSAMYFCASTRGGPSNQPQHFGDGTRLSIL.

The rearrangement links TRBV4-3 to TRBJ2-3; D remains ambiguous. Germline V lookup: CDR1 LGHNA, CDR2 YSLEER. The CDR3 covers 14 residues. The ends were cut back, 0 bases at V and 2 bases at J, with 6 bases in the middle. CDR3 bases: TGCGCCAGCAGCCAAGAGCCGGACACAGATACGCAGTATTTT. Amino acid sequence: CASSQEPDTDTQYF.

Concerning this clonotype: It may be a read error: a sequence one base away is much more abundant. The DNA is omitted, as the CDR3 cannot be located on it reliably, and the CDR3 follows TCRdb's listing. The V call is TRBV18, the J call TRBJ2-4; the table's D call, TRBD1, has no DNA check behind it. The CDR3 length equals 18 residues, ends included. The V gene's germline CDR1 is KGHSH and CDR2 LQKENI. CDR3 residues: CASSPRWASGIAKNIRYF.

This clonotype was counted many times. The chain joins TRBV2 to TRBJ2-4; weak D call: TRBD2 (5 bases). Germline loops: CDR1 SNHLY, CDR2 FYNNEI. V lost 4 bases and J 9 bases, leaving 13 bases between the germline ends. The CDR3 loop spans 13 amino acids. CDR3 loop: CASSVSGGSIQYF. The CDR3 bases are TGTGCCAGCAGTGTATCTGGAGGTAGCATTCAGTACTTC.

This clonotype was recorded a few times. The rearrangement uses TRBV3-1 and TRBJ1-1; no clear D. Germline assignment: CDR1 LGHDT and CDR2 YNNKEL (reference sequence). V shed 1 base and J shed 3 bases, with 12 bases lying between them. CDR3 size: 15 residues. CDR3 sequence (DNA): TGTGCCAGCAGCCAAGTTCGGGGAGGGTACACTGAAGCTTTCTTT. Protein sequence: CASSQVRGGYTEAFF.

This clonotype has just a few counts. The J gene is TRBJ2-1, the V gene TRBV6-4; no firm D call. The length of the CDR3 is 13 residues. Germline-derived CDR1 and CDR2 are MRHNA and SNTAGT. V gave up 0 bases and J gave up 8 bases, with 8 bases separating them. The CDR3 spells CASSDSSVDEQFF. The CDR3 DNA reads as TGTGCCAGCAGTGACTCCAGCGTCGATGAGCAGTTCTTC.

The table lists this clonotype with a few counts. V usage is TRBV19 and J usage is TRBJ2-5; the D call may be TRBD1 or TRBD2 (5 bases each). In germline, CDR1 is LNHDA, CDR2 SQIVND (reference sequence). The CDR3 has 13 amino acids. Trimming took off 4 bases at V and 5 bases at J, with 11 bases between the two ends. For the CDR3, the DNA is TGTGCCAGTAGTAATACGAGGGACGAGACCCAGTACTTC. Protein product: CASSNTRDETQYF.

This clonotype was found many times. The J gene is TRBJ2-1, the V gene TRBV11-3; D unresolved. Between the trimmed V and J ends, which lost 7 bases and 0 bases, there was a span of 16 bases. The CDR3 is 16 residues long. The V gene's germline CDR1 is SGHNT and CDR2 YENEEA. CDR3: CASTSGRFSSYNEQFF. In DNA, the CDR3 is TGTGCCAGCACTTCTGGACGATTCAGCTCCTACAATGAGCAGTTCTTC.

As regards this clonotype: A read error is possible here, since a much larger clone lies one base away. The gene calls are TRBV7-2 and TRBJ2-3, with TRBD1 as a possible D gene (6 bases). The J call may not be correct, given that the DNA end is closer to TRBJ2-5. Germline-derived CDR1 and CDR2 are SGHTA and FQGNSA. The CDR3 sequence is 17 residues long. CDR3 DNA sequence: TGTGCCAGCAGCACGGGTAATACGGGACACCGCCGGGAGACCCAGTACTTC. It yields the protein CASSTGNTGHRRETQYF.

Of note for this clonotype: This clone may be a read error of a much larger clone one base away. The chain employs TRBV10-3 and TRBJ2-1; D possibly corresponds to TRBD2 (5 bases). This CDR3 region has 14 residues. Germline V gene data show CDR1 as ENHRY and CDR2 as SYGVKD. The germline V and J ends were trimmed by 9 bases and 10 bases, with 22 bases remaining between them. The CDR3 DNA reads TGTGCCATAACCGGCGGACTGGGTCCCTACGAGCAGTTCTTC. Translation gives CAITGGLGPYEQFF.

This rearrangement joins TRBV7-2 to TRBJ1-2; no clear D. Germline CDR1 reads SGHTA; CDR2 reads FQGNSA. This CDR3 is built from 16 residues. This chain's CDR3 is CASSLRSQIQFYGYTF. The CDR3 DNA reads TGTGCGTCGAGCTTACGTTCACAGATTCAGTTCTATGGCTACACCTTC.

This clonotype was recorded many times. The chain uses TRBV11-2 and TRBJ1-1, with D possibly TRBD1 on 6 matching bases. The V end lost 1 base, the J end lost 3 bases, and 18 bases lay between the germline ends. The CDR3 is made up of 17 amino acids. The germline V gene encodes CDR1 SGHAT and CDR2 FQNNGV. The CDR3, as DNA: TGTGCCAGCAGCTTAGGGAAGGGGGGCAGGCGGTACACTGAAGCTTTCTTT. This translates into CASSLGKGGRRYTEAFF.

This clonotype has only a few counts. The chain uses TRBV6-9 and TRBJ1-5; maybe TRBD1 (5 bases). The germline gives CDR1 MNHGY, CDR2 SVAAGI. This CDR3 has 17 residues. Trimming took off 3 bases at V and 5 bases at J, with 20 bases between the two ends. The CDR3 DNA is TGTGCCAGCAGTTACTCCCCCCAGGGAGGGTTGGATCAGCCCCAGCATTTT. Translation gives CASSYSPQGGLDQPQHF.